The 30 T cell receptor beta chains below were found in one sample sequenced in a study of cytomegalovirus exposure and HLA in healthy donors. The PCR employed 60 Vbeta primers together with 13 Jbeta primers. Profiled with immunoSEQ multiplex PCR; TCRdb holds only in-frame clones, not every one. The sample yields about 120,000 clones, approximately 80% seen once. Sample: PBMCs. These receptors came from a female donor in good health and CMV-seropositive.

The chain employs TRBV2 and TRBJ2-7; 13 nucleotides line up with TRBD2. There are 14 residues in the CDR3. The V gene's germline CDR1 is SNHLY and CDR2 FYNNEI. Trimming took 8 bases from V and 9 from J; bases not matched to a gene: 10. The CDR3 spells CASRGTSGAWGQYF. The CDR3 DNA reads TGTGCCAGCCGAGGGACTAGCGGGGCCTGGGGGCAGTACTTC.

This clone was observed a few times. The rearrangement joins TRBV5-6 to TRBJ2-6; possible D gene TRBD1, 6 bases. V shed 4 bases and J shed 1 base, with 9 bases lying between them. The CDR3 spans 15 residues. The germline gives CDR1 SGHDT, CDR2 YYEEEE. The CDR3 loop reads CASSTRGSGANVLTF. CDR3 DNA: TGTGCCAGCAGCACTAGGGGGTCTGGGGCCAACGTCCTGACTTTC.

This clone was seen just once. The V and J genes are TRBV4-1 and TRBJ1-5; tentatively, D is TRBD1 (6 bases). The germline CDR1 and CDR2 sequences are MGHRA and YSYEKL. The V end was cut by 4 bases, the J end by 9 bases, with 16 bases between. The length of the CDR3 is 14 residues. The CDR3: CASSRKGGDGPQHF. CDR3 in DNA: TGCGCCAGCAGCCGAAAAGGGGGGGACGGGCCCCAGCATTTT.

The CDR3 protein is CASSPELYNEQFF. CDR3 DNA sequence: TGTGCCAGCTCACCAGAACTCTACAATGAGCAGTTCTTC. The rearrangement uses TRBV18 and TRBJ2-1, with unresolved D. Germline V gene data show CDR1 as KGHSH and CDR2 as LQKENI. This CDR3 is 13 amino acids long. Between the trimmed V and J ends, which lost 2 bases and 3 bases, there was a span of 5 bases.

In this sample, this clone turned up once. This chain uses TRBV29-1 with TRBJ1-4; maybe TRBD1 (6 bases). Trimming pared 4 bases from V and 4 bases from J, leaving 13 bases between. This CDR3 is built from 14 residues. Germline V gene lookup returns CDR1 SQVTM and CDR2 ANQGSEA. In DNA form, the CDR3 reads TGCAGCGTTGCTGGGGACATTGATAATGAAAAACTGTTTTTT. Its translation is CSVAGDIDNEKLFF.

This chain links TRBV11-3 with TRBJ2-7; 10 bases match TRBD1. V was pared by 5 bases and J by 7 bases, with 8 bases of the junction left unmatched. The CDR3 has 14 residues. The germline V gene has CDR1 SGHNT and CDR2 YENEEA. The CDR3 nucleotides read TGTGCCAGCAGCATGGGACAGGGGTTGGGGGAGCAGTACTTC. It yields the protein CASSMGQGLGEQYF.

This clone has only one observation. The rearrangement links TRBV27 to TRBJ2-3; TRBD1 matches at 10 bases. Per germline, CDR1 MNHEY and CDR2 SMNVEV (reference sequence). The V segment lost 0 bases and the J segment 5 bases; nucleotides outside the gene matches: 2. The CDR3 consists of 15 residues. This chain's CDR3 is CASSLSGQGKDTQYF. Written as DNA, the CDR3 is TGTGCCAGCAGTTTATCGGGACAGGGGAAAGATACGCAGTATTTT.

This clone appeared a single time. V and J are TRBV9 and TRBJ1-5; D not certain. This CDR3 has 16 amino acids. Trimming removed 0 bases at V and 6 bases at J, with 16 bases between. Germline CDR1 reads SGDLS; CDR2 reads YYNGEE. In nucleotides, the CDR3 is TGTGCCAGCAGCGTAGGACTGGAGCCCCTTTCTCAGCCCCAGCATTTT. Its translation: CASSVGLEPLSQPQHF.

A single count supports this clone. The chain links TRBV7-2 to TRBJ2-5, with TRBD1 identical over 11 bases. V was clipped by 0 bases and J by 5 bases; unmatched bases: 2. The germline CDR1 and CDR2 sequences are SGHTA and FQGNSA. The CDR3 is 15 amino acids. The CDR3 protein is CASSLAGDRGETQYF. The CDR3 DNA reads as TGTGCCAGCAGCTTAGCTGGGGACAGGGGGGAGACCCAGTACTTC.

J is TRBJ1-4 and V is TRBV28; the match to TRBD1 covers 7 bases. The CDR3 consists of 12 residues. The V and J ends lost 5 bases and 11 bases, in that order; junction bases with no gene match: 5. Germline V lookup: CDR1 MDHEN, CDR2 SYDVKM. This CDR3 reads CASSPDRAKLFF. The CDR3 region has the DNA TGTGCCAGCAGTCCCGACAGGGCGAAACTGTTTTTT.

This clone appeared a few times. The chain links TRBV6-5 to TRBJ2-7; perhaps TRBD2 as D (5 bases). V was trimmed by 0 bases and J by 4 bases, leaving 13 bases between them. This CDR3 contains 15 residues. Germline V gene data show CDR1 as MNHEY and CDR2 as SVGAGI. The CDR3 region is CASSYSRYEGYEQYF. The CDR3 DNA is TGTGCCAGCAGTTACTCGCGTTATGAGGGTTACGAGCAGTACTTC.

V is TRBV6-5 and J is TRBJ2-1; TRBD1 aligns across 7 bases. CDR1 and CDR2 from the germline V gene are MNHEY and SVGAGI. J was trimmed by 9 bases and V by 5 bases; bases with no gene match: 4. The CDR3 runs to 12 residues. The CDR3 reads CASSLQGTEQFF. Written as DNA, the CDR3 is TGTGCCAGCAGTCTACAGGGGACTGAGCAGTTCTTC.

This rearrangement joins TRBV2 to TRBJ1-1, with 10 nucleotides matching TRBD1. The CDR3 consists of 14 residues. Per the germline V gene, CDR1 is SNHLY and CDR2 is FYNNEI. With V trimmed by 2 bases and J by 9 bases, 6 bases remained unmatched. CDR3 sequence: CASSESQGQGKAFF. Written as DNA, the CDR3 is TGTGCCAGCAGTGAATCTCAGGGACAGGGGAAAGCTTTCTTT.

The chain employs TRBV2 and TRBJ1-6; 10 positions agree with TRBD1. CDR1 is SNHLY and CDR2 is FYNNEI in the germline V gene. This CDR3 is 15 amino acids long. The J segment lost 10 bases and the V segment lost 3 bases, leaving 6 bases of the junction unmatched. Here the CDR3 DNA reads TGTGCCAGCAGTGATCGCGGGACAGGGGAATCACCCCTCCACTTT. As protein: CASSDRGTGESPLHF. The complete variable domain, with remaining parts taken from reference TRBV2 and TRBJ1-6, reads EPEVTQTPSHQVTQMGQEVILRCVPISNHLYFYWYRQILGQKVEFLVSFYNNEISEKSEIFDDQFSVERPDGSNFTLKIRSTKLEDSAMYFCASSDRGTGESPLHFGNGTRLTVT.

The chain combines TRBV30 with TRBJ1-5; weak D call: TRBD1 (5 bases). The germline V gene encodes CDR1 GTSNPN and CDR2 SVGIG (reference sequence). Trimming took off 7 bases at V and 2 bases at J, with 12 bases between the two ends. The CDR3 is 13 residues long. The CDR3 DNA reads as TGTGCCTATAGCGGGGGGGGCAATCAGCCCCAGCATTTT. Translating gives CAYSGGGNQPQHF.

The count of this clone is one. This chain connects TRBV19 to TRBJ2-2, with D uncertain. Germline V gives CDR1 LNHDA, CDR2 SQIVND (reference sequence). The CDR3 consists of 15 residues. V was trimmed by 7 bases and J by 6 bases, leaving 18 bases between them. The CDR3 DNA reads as TGTGCCAGTATTTATAGCAACAACGAGGCCGGGGAGCTGTTTTTT. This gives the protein CASIYSNNEAGELFF.

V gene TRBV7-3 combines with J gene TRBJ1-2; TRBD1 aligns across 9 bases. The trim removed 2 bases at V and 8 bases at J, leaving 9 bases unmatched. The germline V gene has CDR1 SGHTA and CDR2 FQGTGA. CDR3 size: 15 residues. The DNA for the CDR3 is TGTGCCAGCAGCTTAGGGACAGGGTCTAACTCGGGCTACACCTTC. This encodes CASSLGTGSNSGYTF.

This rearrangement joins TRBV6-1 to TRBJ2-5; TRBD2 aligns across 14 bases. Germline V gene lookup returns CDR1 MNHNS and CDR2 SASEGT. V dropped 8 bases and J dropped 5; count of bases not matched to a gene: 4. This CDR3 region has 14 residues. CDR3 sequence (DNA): TGTGCCAGCGGACTAGCGGGGGGCGGGGAGACCCAGTACTTC. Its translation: CASGLAGGGETQYF.

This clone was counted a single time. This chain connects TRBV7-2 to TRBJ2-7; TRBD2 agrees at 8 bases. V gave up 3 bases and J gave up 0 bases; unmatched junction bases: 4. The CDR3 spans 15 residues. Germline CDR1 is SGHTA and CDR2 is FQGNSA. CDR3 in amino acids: CASSFASGGSYEQYF. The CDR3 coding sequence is TGTGCCAGCAGCTTCGCGAGCGGGGGCTCCTACGAGCAGTACTTC.

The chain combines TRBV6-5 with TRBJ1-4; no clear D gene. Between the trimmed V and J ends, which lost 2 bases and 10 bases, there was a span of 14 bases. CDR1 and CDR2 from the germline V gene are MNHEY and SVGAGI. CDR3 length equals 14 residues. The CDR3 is CASSYGPVGGKLFF. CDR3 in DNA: TGTGCCAGCAGTTACGGGCCGGTAGGAGGAAAACTGTTTTTT.

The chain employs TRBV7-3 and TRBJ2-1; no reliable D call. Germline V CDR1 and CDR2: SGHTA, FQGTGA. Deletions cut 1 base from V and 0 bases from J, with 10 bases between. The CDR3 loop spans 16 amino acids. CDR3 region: CASSLRPPSSYNEQFF. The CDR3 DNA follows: TGTGCCAGCAGCTTAAGGCCTCCTAGCTCCTACAATGAGCAGTTCTTC.

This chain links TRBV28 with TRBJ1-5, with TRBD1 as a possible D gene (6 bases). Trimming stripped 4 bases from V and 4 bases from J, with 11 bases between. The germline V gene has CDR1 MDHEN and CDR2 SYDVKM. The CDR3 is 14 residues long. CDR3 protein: CASSSPQGNQPQHF. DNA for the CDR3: TGTGCCAGCAGTTCACCGCAGGGGAATCAGCCCCAGCATTTT.

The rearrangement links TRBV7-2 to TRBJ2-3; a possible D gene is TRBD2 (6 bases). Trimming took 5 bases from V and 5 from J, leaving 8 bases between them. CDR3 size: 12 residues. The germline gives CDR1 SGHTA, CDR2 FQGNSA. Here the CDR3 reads CASSPGGDTQYF. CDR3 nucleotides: TGTGCCAGCAGCCCCGGGGGAGATACGCAGTATTTT.

CDR3 bases: TGTGCCAGTAGCCCCCGAGACACGATCTACGAGCAGTACTTC. As protein: CASSPRDTIYEQYF. The J gene is TRBJ2-7, the V gene TRBV19; D remains unclear. There are 14 residues in the CDR3. V was pared by 6 bases and J by 3 bases, with 15 bases between. CDR1 and CDR2 from the germline V gene are LNHDA and SQIVND (reference sequence).

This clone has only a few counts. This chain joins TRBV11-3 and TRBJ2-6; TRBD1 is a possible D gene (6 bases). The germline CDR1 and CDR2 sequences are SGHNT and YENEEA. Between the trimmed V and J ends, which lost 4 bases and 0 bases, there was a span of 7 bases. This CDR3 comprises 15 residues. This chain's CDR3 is CASSSGDSGANVLTF. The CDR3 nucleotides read TGTGCCAGCAGCTCAGGGGACTCTGGGGCCAACGTCCTGACTTTC.

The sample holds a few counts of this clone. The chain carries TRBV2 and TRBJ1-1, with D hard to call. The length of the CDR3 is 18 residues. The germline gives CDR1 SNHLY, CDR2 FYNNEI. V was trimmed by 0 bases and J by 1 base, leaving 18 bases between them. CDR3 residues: CASSEAAGNLQRNTEAFF. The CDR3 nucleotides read TGTGCCAGCAGTGAAGCGGCGGGGAATTTGCAGAGGAACACTGAAGCTTTCTTT.

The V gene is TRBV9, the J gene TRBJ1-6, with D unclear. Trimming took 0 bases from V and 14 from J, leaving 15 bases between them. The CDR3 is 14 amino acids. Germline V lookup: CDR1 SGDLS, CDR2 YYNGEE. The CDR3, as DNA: TGTGCCAGCAGCGTAGGCCAGGTTGGCTCAACCCTCCACTTT. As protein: CASSVGQVGSTLHF.

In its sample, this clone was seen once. The CDR3 region has the DNA TGTGCCAGCAGCTTTTCACACCGCGGAAACACCATATATTTT. This codes for CASSFSHRGNTIYF. The gene calls are TRBV11-1 and TRBJ1-3; D not certain. The CDR3 sequence is 14 residues long. The germline CDR1 and CDR2 sequences are SGHAT and FQDESV (reference sequence). Trimming removed 3 bases at V and 4 bases at J, with 10 bases between.

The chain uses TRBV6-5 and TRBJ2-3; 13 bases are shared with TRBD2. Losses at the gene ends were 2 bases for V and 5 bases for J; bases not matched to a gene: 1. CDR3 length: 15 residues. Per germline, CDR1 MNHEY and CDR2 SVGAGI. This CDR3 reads CASSYGTSGKDTQYF. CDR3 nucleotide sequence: TGTGCCAGCAGTTACGGGACTAGCGGGAAAGATACGCAGTATTTT.

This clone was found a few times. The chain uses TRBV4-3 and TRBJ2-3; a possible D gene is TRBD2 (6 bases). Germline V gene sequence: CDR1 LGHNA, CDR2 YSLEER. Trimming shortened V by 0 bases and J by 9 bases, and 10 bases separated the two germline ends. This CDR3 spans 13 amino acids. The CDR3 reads CASSQEEGGTQYF. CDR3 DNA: TGCGCCAGCAGCCAAGAGGAAGGAGGGACGCAGTATTTT.